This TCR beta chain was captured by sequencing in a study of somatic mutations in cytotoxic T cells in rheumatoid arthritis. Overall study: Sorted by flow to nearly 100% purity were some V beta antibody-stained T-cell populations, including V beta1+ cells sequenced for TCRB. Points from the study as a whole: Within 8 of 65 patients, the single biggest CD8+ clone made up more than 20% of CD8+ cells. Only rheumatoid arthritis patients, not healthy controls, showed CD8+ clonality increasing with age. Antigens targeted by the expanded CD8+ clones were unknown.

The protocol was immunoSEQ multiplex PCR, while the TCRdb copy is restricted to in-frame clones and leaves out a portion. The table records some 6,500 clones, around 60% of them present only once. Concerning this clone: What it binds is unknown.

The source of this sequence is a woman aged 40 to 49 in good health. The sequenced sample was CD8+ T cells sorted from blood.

The CDR3 region has the DNA TGTGCCAGCTCACCAAAAAACAGATCATACGAGCAGTACTTC. Residues: CASSPKNRSYEQYF. This chain links TRBV18 with TRBJ2-7; D ambiguous. The CDR3 sequence is 14 residues long. Germline loops: CDR1 KGHSH, CDR2 LQKENI. Trimming removed 2 bases at V and 4 bases at J, with 12 bases between.